The sequence of this T cell receptor beta chain was determined in a study of CD8 T cells in Susac syndrome. When the RNA was reverse transcribed, random hexamers were used with an input of about 0.5 to 1 ug. With immunoSEQ multiplex PCR, TCR beta CDR3 was amplified across 54 Vbeta and 13 Jbeta. TCRdb re-derived calls from the immunoSEQ multiplex PCR reads in MiXCR, one entry per CDR3 protein. The table lists approximately 300,000 distinct CDR3 sequences, about 82% of them singletons. There are 10 residues in the CDR3. The V gene's germline CDR1 is SNHLY and CDR2 FYNNEI. Trimming shortened V by 5 bases and J by 6 bases, and 5 bases separated the two germline ends. Those who served as multiple sclerosis controls were treatment-naive patients with stable or active relapsing-remitting disease. Bulk CD8+ and CD4+ cells came from magnetic negative isolation; CD8+ TEMRA by FACS.

The sequencing sample was made of CD8+ T cells from PBMCs. This clonotype was obtained from a human donor with multiple sclerosis. The V and J genes are TRBV2 and TRBJ2-7, with unresolved D. The CDR3 protein is CASSSGEQYF. CDR3 DNA: TGTGCCAGCAGTTCGGGCGAGCAGTACTTC.